Many counts were recorded for the clone carrying this TCR beta chain. The record originates from a study of T cells in Graves' hyperthyroidism and ophthalmopathy. The ends lost 8 bases at V and 4 bases at J; junction bases unmatched: 10. Per the germline V gene, CDR1 is DFQATT and CDR2 is SNEGSKA (reference sequence). CDR3 size: 14 residues. TCR beta CDR3 region amplification was performed from RNA transcripts. TCR CDR3 underwent first-round RT-PCR with the HTBI primer set. Each CDR3 protein is one row after TCRdb ran MiXCR on the multiplex PCR reads. Of 730,000 or so distinct CDR3 sequences in the sample, 18% are singletons; the top ten hold roughly 17%.

The TCR originated in a woman in her forties or fifties with Graves' hyperthyroidism that later progressed to Graves' ophthalmopathy. Sequenced sample: blood. This rearrangement joins TRBV20-1 to TRBJ2-2; 7 bases agree with TRBD1. For the CDR3, the DNA is TGCAGTACGCAGGACAGGACCGGCACCGGGGAGCTGTTTTTT. Its translation: CSTQDRTGTGELFF.